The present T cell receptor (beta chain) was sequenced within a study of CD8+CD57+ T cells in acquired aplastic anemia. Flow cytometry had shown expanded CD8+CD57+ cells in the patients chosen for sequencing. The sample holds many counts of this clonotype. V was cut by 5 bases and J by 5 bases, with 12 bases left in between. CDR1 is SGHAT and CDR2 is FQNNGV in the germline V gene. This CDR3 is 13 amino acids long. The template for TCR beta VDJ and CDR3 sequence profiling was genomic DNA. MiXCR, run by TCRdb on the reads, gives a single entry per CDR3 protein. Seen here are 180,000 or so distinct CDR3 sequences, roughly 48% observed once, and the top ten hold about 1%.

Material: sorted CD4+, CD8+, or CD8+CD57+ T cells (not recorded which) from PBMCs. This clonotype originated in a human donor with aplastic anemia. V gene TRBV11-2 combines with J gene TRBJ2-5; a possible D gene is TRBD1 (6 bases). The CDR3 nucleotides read TGTGCCAGCAGCCCCTCCACAGGGGAGACCCAGTACTTC. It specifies CASSPSTGETQYF.